This is a list of T cell receptor beta chains from one sample in a study of blood T cell repertoires in COVID-19. Assay used: immunoSEQ multiplex PCR; TCRdb lists only in-frame clones, some missing. Of over 200,000 clones in the sample, 86% were seen once. The sample consisted of PBMCs or T cells enriched from blood (not recorded which). These receptors originate from a woman between 50 and 59 years old in a cohort exposed to, infected with or recovered from COVID-19 (not recorded which). Both conserved end residues are part of each CDR3. D genes are given only for firm matches.

>TRBV4-1|TRBD1|TRBJ1-6
CASSQVLGQGGSPLHF
>TRBV27|TRBD2|TRBJ2-3
CASSHSGGRWGVGDTQYF
>TRBV1|NA|TRBJ2-5
CTSSQEEGSGGVGETQYF
>TRBV4-2|TRBD1|TRBJ2-2
CASSQEIGTDTGELFF
>TRBV5-1|NA|TRBJ2-2
CASSSQTGELFF
>TRBV7-9|TRBD1|TRBJ1-6
CASSLGTGTNSPLHF
>TRBV28|NA|TRBJ1-2
CASSSVGDRTYGYTF
>TRBV30|NA|TRBJ2-7
CAWEIAGWTREQYF
>TRBV30|NA|TRBJ2-5
CAWNSYQETQYF
>TRBV5-1|TRBD2|TRBJ2-3
CASSLDGGGAGDTQYF
>TRBV5-4|TRBD1|TRBJ1-2
CASSRTGPYGYTF
>TRBV7-2|NA|TRBJ1-4
CASSPGRVDREKLFF
>TRBV7-3|TRBD2|TRBJ2-3
CASSLRGGRTDTQYF
>TRBV5-1|NA|TRBJ2-2
CASSFGQPGELFF
>TRBV29-1|NA|TRBJ1-2
CSVESETARQTNNYGYTF
>TRBV5-8|NA|TRBJ1-5
CASSFSFQPQHF